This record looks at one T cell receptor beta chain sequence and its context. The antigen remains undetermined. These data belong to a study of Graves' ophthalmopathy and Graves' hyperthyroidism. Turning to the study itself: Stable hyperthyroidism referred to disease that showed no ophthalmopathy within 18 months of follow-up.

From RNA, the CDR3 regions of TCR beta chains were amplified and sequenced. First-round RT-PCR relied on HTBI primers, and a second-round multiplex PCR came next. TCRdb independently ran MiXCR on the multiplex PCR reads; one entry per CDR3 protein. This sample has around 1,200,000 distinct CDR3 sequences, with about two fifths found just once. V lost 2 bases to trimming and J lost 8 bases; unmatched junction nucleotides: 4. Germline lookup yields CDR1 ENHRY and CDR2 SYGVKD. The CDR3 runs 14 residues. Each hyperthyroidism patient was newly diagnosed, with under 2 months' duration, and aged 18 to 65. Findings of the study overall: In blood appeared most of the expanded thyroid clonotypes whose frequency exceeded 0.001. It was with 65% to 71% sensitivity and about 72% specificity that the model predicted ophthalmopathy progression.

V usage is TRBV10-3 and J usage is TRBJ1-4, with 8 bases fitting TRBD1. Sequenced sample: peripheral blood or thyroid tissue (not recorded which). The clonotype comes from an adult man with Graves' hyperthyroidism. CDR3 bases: TGTGCCATCAGTGAGGGACAGGGAAAAGAAAAACTGTTTTTT. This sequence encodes CAISEGQGKEKLFF.